This T cell receptor (beta chain) comes out of a study of shared clonotypes between healthy human individuals (dated by TCRdb to about 2020). For the wider study: A few men and a couple of women, aged 18 to 49 years, made up the cohort. Per donor, three plates each were used for CD4 naive and CD4 memory, two for CD8 naive, and one for CD8 memory. Blood TCR repertoires of about 5 healthy adults were deeply sequenced to estimate repertoire size and the extent of clonotype sharing between individuals. Libraries were prepared and TCR repertoires were sequenced by different laboratories using diverse techniques, in order to increase sequencing depth and limit assay-specific biases. Between about 0.8 and 9 billion PBMCs per donor were obtained by leukapheresis. Study-wide conclusions, independent of this receptor: Compared with non-shared clonotypes, clonotypes shared by all four sorted-subset donors had higher generation probabilities. Pairwise subsampling indicated that sequencing depth was expected to affect the degree of clonotype sharing among donors. Because the study included a small number of donors, the genetic and exposure-history diversity represented was limited. Naive subsets generally had larger estimated clonotype richness than memory subsets. Only blood was sampled, and tissue TCR repertoires likely differ from those in blood. Incomplete sequencing was indicated by rarefaction of sorted-subset datasets, despite the large sequencing depth. Sharing across a few donors was observed for 4.5% to 6.5% of naive CD4, over 3% of naive CD8, about 2.5% of memory CD4, and less than 0.45% of memory CD8 clonotypes.

As concerns this clone: It lacks a known antigen. No base-level quality is on record; no much larger clone is a single base apart.

V is pared back by 3 bases and J by 4 bases, with 12 bases lying between the germline termini. From the cysteine through the phenylalanine, the CDR3 covers 14 amino acids. Just CDR3 DNA is preserved here, 42 bases in frame from base 1. From the germline V gene (reference sequence), CDR1 is LNHNV and CDR2 is YYDKDF. The donors were healthy, HIV-negative adults who had no recently reported acute infections or vaccinations. Every donor was a Caucasian adult living in Nashville, Tennessee, USA. CD4+ T cells were enriched by magnetic negative selection; naive cells were then positively selected on CD45RA, and the negative fraction formed the memory subset. After blood collection by leukapheresis, PBMCs were isolated using Ficoll-Histopaque density gradient centrifugation and then cryopreserved in the vapor phase of liquid nitrogen. Purity and quantity of every magnetically sorted T cell population were checked by analytical flow cytometry. Genomic DNA was isolated from every sorted fraction and measured by UV absorbance on a Nanodrop 2000c.

Using the deep immunoSEQ assay, TCR CDR3 regions were amplified from genomic DNA by multiplex PCR. Extracted genomic DNA from each cell subset was spread evenly across all wells of several immunoSEQ 96-well plates, with each plate serving as a replicate. Each replicate PCR for sorted subsets received around 210 ng genomic DNA, equal to roughly 30,000 T cell genomes. Purified libraries were quantified with a Qubit 3.0 fluorometer, sized on a Bioanalyzer 2100, and re-quantified with the KAPA Library Quantification kit. Every immunoSEQ 96-well plate was sequenced on a dedicated single-read 150-cycle Illumina NextSeq 550 flow cell. The study's processing was this. Because the immunoSEQ output held only junctional sequences and lacked quality scores, the filtering could not match the filtering applied to full-length reads. To assign V/J genes and CDR3, sequences were annotated using PyIR, a Python wrapper for IgBLAST v1.9, with IMGT germline references. Any read was removed if the V/J assignment was weak (E-value above 1e-6), the CDR3 was missing, or the read contained stop codons, out-of-frame junctions, or ambiguous translated residues. A V3J clonotype was defined by an identical inferred V gene, J gene, and CDR3 amino acid sequence. The percentage overlap between two repertoires was calculated by dividing the number of shared unique clonotypes by the size of the smaller repertoire. Three approaches were used to assess repertoire richness: RTK rarefaction, the Chao1 estimator, and Recon v2.1 estimates of unobserved clonotypes. Generation probabilities were computed with OLGA for all TCRbeta clonotypes obtained by the gDNA method from four donors. The table comes from immuneACCESS by way of TCRdb, which keeps in-frame sequences with V and J called. Part of the clones is missing from these tables; in studies checked, under half for an unresolved V gene and the rest for unknown reasons. V, J and clone size derive from that table, while D and trimming were established from the DNA sequence. This sample gives about 1 million clones in total; around 76% of them show up just once. The ten most abundant clones make up about 1.5% of the sample.

The receptor was isolated from a man between 18 and 35 years old in good health. The sample consisted of memory CD4+ T cells sorted from blood. Reading the label with the study, this specimen's cell subset or site is: CD45RA-negative fraction. In this chain, TRBV15 is recombined with TRBJ2-5; a weak D assignment points to TRBD1 (6 bases agree). The DNA sequence reads TGTGCCACCAGCAGCTCACAGGGTGGAGAGACCCAGTACTTC. This sequence encodes CATSSSQGGETQYF.